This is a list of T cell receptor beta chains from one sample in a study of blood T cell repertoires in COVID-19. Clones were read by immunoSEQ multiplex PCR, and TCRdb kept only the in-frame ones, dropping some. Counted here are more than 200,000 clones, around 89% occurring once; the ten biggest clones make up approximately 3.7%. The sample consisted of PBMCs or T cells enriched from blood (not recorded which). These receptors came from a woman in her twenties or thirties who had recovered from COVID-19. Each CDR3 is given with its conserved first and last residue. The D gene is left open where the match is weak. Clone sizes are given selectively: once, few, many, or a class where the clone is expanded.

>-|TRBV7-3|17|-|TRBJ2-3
CASSLTASGISTDTQYF
TGTGCCAGCAGCTTAACGGCGAGCGGTATTAGCACAGATACGCAGTATTTT
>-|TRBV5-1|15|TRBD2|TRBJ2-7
CASSSSGRAVYEQYF
TGCGCCAGCAGCTCTAGCGGGAGGGCCGTCTACGAGCAGTACTTC
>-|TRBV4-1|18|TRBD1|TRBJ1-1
CASSQRTSGTGLNTEAFF
TGCGCCAGCAGCCAACGGACCTCCGGGACAGGGCTGAACACTGAAGCTTTCTTT
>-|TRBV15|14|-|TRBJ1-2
CATSRVLQSYGYTF
TGTGCCACCAGCAGAGTTTTACAGAGCTATGGCTACACCTTC
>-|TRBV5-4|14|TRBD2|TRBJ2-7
CASSSGLASYEQYF
TGTGCCAGCAGCTCGGGACTAGCAAGTTACGAGCAGTACTTC
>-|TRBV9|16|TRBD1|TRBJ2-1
CASSGATGNTYNEQFF
TGTGCCAGCAGCGGGGCGACAGGGAACACCTACAATGAGCAGTTCTTC
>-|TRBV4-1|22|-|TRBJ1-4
CASSQEKMKLVRGGPPGEKLFF
TGCGCCAGCAGCCAAGAAAAAATGAAGCTCGTCAGGGGCGGCCCCCCTGGTGAAAAACTGTTTTTT
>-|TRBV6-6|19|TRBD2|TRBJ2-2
CASSPPRTSVGANTGELFF
TGTGCCAGCAGTCCCCCGAGGACTAGCGTAGGCGCGAACACCGGGGAGCTGTTTTTT
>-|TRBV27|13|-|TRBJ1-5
CASRGGAEQPQHF
TGTGCCAGCAGGGGGGGGGCAGAACAGCCCCAGCATTTT
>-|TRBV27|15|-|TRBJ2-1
CASISPSRGVNEQFF
TGTGCCAGCATTTCCCCCAGCAGGGGGGTCAATGAGCAGTTCTTC
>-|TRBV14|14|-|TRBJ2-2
CASSQNLETGELFF
TGTGCCAGCAGCCAGAACCTAGAAACCGGGGAGCTGTTTTTT
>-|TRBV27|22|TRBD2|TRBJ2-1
CATPRMCGRAIMAGGSYNEQFF
TGTGCCACCCCGCGGATGTGCGGGAGGGCGATAATGGCGGGTGGTTCCTACAATGAGCAGTTCTTC
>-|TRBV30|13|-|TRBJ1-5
CAWSQVLGQPQHF
TGTGCCTGGAGCCAGGTACTCGGTCAGCCCCAGCATTTT
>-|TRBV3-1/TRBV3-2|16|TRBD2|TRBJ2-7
CASSRWFREGLYEQYF
TGTGCCAGCAGCCGATGGTTCCGGGAGGGGCTCTACGAGCAGTACTTC
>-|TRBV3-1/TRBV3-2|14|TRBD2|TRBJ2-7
CASSQGTSGYEQYF
TGTGCCAGCAGCCAAGGGACTAGCGGCTACGAGCAGTACTTC
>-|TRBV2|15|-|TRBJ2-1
CASIPGVGSYNEQFF
TGTGCCAGCATTCCCGGGGTTGGATCCTACAATGAGCAGTTCTTC
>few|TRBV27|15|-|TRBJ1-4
CASSFLMSDNEKLFF
TGTGCCAGCAGTTTTTTGATGTCAGATAATGAAAAACTGTTTTTT
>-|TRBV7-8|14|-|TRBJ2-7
CASSLDRQSYEQYF
TGTGCCAGCAGCTTAGACAGGCAATCCTACGAGCAGTACTTC